The text below deals with one TCR beta chain. Its antigen is currently unknown. Germline V lookup: CDR1 LGHNA, CDR2 YSLEER. The CDR3 spans 15 residues. The V end lost 0 bases, the J end lost 0 bases, and 9 bases lay between the germline ends. This specimen comes from a study of cytomegalovirus exposure and HLA in healthy donors. Whole-study results and caveats: Segments of the TCR beta V type were, in most cases, productive about 87% or about 30% of the time in an earlier analysis. In all likelihood, a cluster of highly shared sequence variants was a sequencing artifact. Specificity for CMV antigens was confirmed in vitro for three of the CMV-associated chains.

Primers for the PCR totalled 60 Vbeta and 13 Jbeta. The protocol was immunoSEQ multiplex PCR, while the TCRdb copy is restricted to in-frame clones and leaves out a portion. Here the sample spans 100,000 to 150,000 clones, 74% being singletons. This clonotype was sampled from a male donor in good health and CMV-seronegative. The sample taken for sequencing was PBMCs. This chain connects TRBV4-3 to TRBJ2-7, with a tentative D call TRBD2 (6 bases). CDR3: CASSQDAGTSYEQYF. In DNA form, the CDR3 reads TGCGCCAGCAGCCAAGACGCGGGGACCTCCTACGAGCAGTACTTC.